This is a list of T cell receptor beta chains from one sample in a study of OX40 agonist ivuxolimab in advanced cancers. Data came from immunoSEQ multiplex PCR; TCRdb stores just in-frame clones and leaves some out. Of about 64,000 clones listed, about 86% were seen once; the top ten hold around 2.1%. The material sequenced was CD4+ or CD8+ T cells sorted from blood, taken in a trial of the OX40 agonist ivuxolimab. Receptor source: an adult with an advanced solid tumor such as melanoma, head and neck, liver or kidney cancer. Both conserved end residues are part of each CDR3. Fields, in order: V gene, clone size, J gene, D gene, CDR3 protein, CDR3 DNA. A D gene is named only where the DNA matches it firmly. For some rows the clone size is stated as once, few or many, or as a class when expanded; others skip it.

TRBV7-3	once	TRBJ1-5	.	CASSLRSNQPQHF	TGTGCCAGCAGCCTAAGGTCGAATCAGCCCCAGCATTTT
TRBV7-6	.	TRBJ1-2	.	CASSDRQYGYTF	TGTGCCAGCAGTGACCGACAGTATGGCTACACCTTC
TRBV25-1	once	TRBJ1-1	.	CASSELGGLSEAFF	TGTGCCAGCAGTGAACTGGGGGGCTTATCTGAAGCTTTCTTT
TRBV28	.	TRBJ1-5	.	CASSLWGTNQPQHF	TGTGCCAGCAGTTTATGGGGGACTAATCAGCCCCAGCATTTT
TRBV28	.	TRBJ2-3	TRBD1	CASSAAGTGGDTQYF	TGTGCCAGCAGTGCAGCCGGGACAGGGGGAGATACGCAGTATTTT
TRBV19	.	TRBJ2-6	TRBD1	CATGKGSSGANVLTF	TGTGCGACAGGGAAGGGGAGCTCTGGGGCCAACGTCCTGACTTTC
TRBV6-1	.	TRBJ1-6	.	CASSEAGGNGWSPLHF	TGTGCCAGCAGTGAAGCTGGAGGGAACGGGTGGTCACCCCTCCACTTT
TRBV6-4	few	TRBJ1-2	.	CASSDSAGGYTF	TGTGCCAGCAGTGACTCAGCGGGCGGCTACACCTTC
TRBV21-1	.	TRBJ1-1	.	CASSKDFF	TGTGCCAGCAGCAAGGATTTCTTT
TRBV6-6	.	TRBJ1-2	.	CASSYLGISGYTF	TGTGCCAGCAGTTACTTGGGAATTAGTGGCTACACCTTC
TRBV29-1	.	TRBJ2-5	TRBD1	CSDRTGGVETQYF	TGCAGCGACAGGACAGGGGGAGTGGAGACCCAGTACTTC
TRBV9	.	TRBJ1-1	.	CASSVGTDLSTEAFF	TGTGCCAGCAGCGTCGGGACGGACCTGAGCACTGAAGCTTTCTTT
TRBV7-9	.	TRBJ2-7	.	CASSFVRRGYYYEQYF	TGTGCCAGCAGCTTCGTTCGGCGTGGGTACTACTACGAGCAGTACTTC
TRBV7-2	.	TRBJ1-2	TRBD1	CASSLEGGDYGYTF	TGTGCCAGCAGCTTAGAAGGGGGCGACTATGGCTACACCTTC
TRBV29-1	.	TRBJ2-5	.	CSVRTGSETQYF	TGCAGCGTGCGGACGGGCAGCGAGACCCAGTACTTC
TRBV2	.	TRBJ1-5	.	CASSEGAGYAPQHF	TGTGCCAGCAGTGAAGGAGCCGGGTATGCGCCCCAGCATTTT
TRBV19	.	TRBJ2-1	TRBD2	CASSYLAGVSFF	TGTGCCAGTAGTTACCTAGCGGGAGTTTCGTTCTTC
TRBV10-1	.	TRBJ2-1	.	CASTSSSYNEQFF	TGCGCCAGCACATCCAGCTCCTACAATGAGCAGTTCTTC
TRBV28	.	TRBJ1-6	.	CASLVQGVTSPLHF	TGTGCCAGCCTCGTACAGGGTGTGACTTCACCCCTCCACTTT
TRBV5-4	.	TRBJ1-6	.	CASSFRGAPPLHF	TGTGCCAGCAGCTTTCGGGGGGCCCCCCCCCTCCACTTT
TRBV9	.	TRBJ1-6	.	CASSRTANSPLHF	TGTGCCAGCAGCAGGACAGCGAATTCACCCCTCCACTTT
TRBV11-2	.	TRBJ2-5	.	CASSQQTQETQYF	TGTGCCAGCAGCCAACAGACGCAAGAGACCCAGTACTTC
TRBV9	once	TRBJ2-2	TRBD2	CASSVLAGDTGELFF	TGTGCCAGCAGCGTACTAGCGGGAGACACCGGGGAGCTGTTTTTT
TRBV6-5	.	TRBJ1-1	.	CASRDRDWGNTEAFF	TGTGCCAGCAGAGATAGGGACTGGGGGAACACTGAAGCTTTCTTT
TRBV27	.	TRBJ2-2	TRBD2	CASSRNPGLVGGELFF	TGTGCCAGCAGTAGGAATCCGGGACTAGTCGGCGGGGAGCTGTTTTTT
TRBV6-6	.	TRBJ1-2	TRBD1	CASSLQGNYGYTF	TGTGCCAGCAGCTTACAGGGGAACTATGGCTACACCTTC
TRBV5-1	.	TRBJ1-4	TRBD1	CASSSGTGGEKLFF	TGCGCCAGCAGCTCCGGGACAGGTGGCGAAAAACTGTTTTTT
TRBV27	.	TRBJ1-2	.	CASSLLGVNGYGYTF	TGTGCCAGCAGTTTACTTGGGGTAAACGGCTATGGCTACACCTTC
TRBV19	.	TRBJ2-2	.	CASSTFWGGRNTGELFF	TGTGCCAGTAGTACCTTCTGGGGGGGCCGGAACACCGGGGAGCTGTTTTTT
TRBV6-1	.	TRBJ2-7	.	CASSEEGYGEQYF	TGTGCCAGCAGTGAAGAAGGATACGGCGAGCAGTACTTC
TRBV29-1	.	TRBJ1-1	.	CSVGEAEAFF	TGCAGCGTTGGTGAGGCTGAAGCTTTCTTT
TRBV5-1	.	TRBJ2-1	.	CASSLTSTSYNEQFF	TGCGCCAGCAGCTTGACTAGTACGAGCTACAATGAGCAGTTCTTC